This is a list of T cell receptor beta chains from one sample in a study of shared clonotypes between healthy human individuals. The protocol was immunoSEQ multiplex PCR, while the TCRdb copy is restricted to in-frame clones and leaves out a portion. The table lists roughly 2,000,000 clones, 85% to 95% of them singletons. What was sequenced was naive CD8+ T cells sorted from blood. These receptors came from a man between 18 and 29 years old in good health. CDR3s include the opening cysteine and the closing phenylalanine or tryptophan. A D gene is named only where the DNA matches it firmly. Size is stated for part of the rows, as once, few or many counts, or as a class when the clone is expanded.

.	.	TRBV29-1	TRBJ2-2	CSGQVSNTGELFF	TGCAGCGGACAGGTATCGAACACCGGGGAGCTGTTTTTT
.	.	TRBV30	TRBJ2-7	CAWSVGPLGAYEQYF	TGTGCCTGGAGTGTAGGCCCCCTTGGGGCCTACGAGCAGTACTTC
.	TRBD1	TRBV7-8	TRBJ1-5	CASSVTGGNQPQHF	TGTGCCAGCAGCGTGACAGGGGGGAATCAGCCCCAGCATTTT
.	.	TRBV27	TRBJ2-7	CASSYQGGSYEQYF	TGTGCCAGCAGTTACCAGGGTGGTTCCTACGAGCAGTACTTC
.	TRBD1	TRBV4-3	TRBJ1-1	CASSQGQMNTEAFF	TGCGCCAGCAGCCAGGGACAGATGAACACTGAAGCTTTCTTT
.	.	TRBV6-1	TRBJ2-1	CASSDGIALGEQFF	TGTGCCAGCAGTGACGGCATAGCCCTTGGCGAGCAGTTCTTC
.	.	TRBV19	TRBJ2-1	CATGHPYNEQFF	TGTGCCACGGGACACCCCTACAATGAGCAGTTCTTC
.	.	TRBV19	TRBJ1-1	CASSNEVNTEAFF	TGTGCCAGTAGTAACGAGGTGAACACTGAAGCTTTCTTT
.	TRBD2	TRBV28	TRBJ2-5	CASSPYSGATQETQYF	TGTGCCAGCAGTCCATATAGCGGGGCCACTCAAGAGACCCAGTACTTC
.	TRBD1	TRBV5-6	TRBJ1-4	CASSSGTGFVEKLFF	TGTGCCAGCAGCTCCGGGACAGGGTTTGTTGAAAAACTGTTTTTT
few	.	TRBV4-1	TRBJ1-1	CASSVGDTEAFF	TGCGCCAGCAGCGTTGGGGACACTGAAGCTTTCTTT
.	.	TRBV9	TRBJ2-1	CASSVEGSAYNEQFF	TGTGCCAGCAGCGTAGAGGGAAGCGCTTACAATGAGCAGTTCTTC
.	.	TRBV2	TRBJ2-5	CASSESQSGETQYF	TGTGCCAGCAGTGAATCACAGTCCGGAGAGACCCAGTACTTC